This T cell receptor (beta chain) was found in a study of shared clonotypes between healthy human individuals. Some clones are missing from TCRdb's copy, which holds only in-frame ones; the method was immunoSEQ multiplex PCR. The sample lists 1.6 million or so clones; around 98.5% were seen once. Deletions cut 3 bases from V and 3 bases from J, with 9 bases between. The V gene's germline CDR1 is MDHEN and CDR2 SYDVKM. The CDR3 runs to 13 residues. Sequenced: naive CD4+ T cells sorted from blood. Subset of the sample: CD45RA+ positively selected. This receptor was obtained from a man aged 25-45 years in good health. This chain connects TRBV28 to TRBJ2-7, with D perhaps matching TRBD2 (6 bases). The CDR3 nucleotides are TGTGCCAGCAGTTTGGGTAGCGGCTACGAGCAGTACTTC. Translated: CASSLGSGYEQYF. The full variable domain, rest sourced from reference TRBV28 and TRBJ2-7, is DVKVTQSSRYLVKRTGEKVFLECVQDMDHENMFWYRQDPGLGLRLIYFSYDVKMKEKGDIPEGYSVSREKKERFSLILESASTNQTSMYLCASSLGSGYEQYFGPGTRLTVT.